This T cell receptor (beta chain) was sequenced in a study of blood T cell repertoires in COVID-19. Study-wide context: There were acute and convalescent COVID-19 samples, and they came from the United States, Italy and Spain. PBMCs, B-cell-depleted T cells, or T cells were the source of the cDNA or gDNA that made up the material.

Per the study methods: Amplification with reference gene primers provided the estimates of nucleated cell counts. Clones were sequenced by immunoSEQ multiplex PCR, and TCRdb holds only the in-frame ones, with some missing. D and trimming come from the DNA, and the V and J calls and clone size come from that table. The sample holds about 76,000 clones; roughly 85% are singletons and the top ten take approximately 8%. After removal of 4 bases from V and 3 bases from J, the junction contained 2 bases not matched to a gene. There are 13 residues in the CDR3. Per the germline V gene, CDR1 is LGHDT and CDR2 is YNNKEL (reference sequence). This clone was seen only once.

The V call is TRBV3-1 (or the pseudogene TRBV3-2), the J call TRBJ2-7, with 8 bases that match TRBD2. The source of this sequence is a man in his thirties or forties with acute or convalescent COVID-19. Source material: peripheral blood. The CDR3 here is CASSRTSGYEQYF. CDR3 DNA sequence: TGTGCCAGCAGCCGCACTAGCGGCTACGAGCAGTACTTC.